The 29 T cell receptor beta chains below come from one sample, sequenced in a study of regulatory T cells in long-lasting Graves disease (dated by TCRdb to about 2021). Libraries were prepared through multiplex PCR. Sequenced on an Illumina HiSeq 4000. iRepertoire HTBI primers and Arm-PCR amplification of CDR3 regions were used to construct TCR beta libraries. In TCRdb, the public reads were trimmed at Q25 with fastp and aligned with MiXCR, with productive beta chains retained. Records with the same CDR3 protein are collapsed into one entry carrying the most frequent genes and DNA. The sample table lists more than 450,000 distinct CDR3 sequences, around 12% of them with a count of one. 7.5% to 9% of the sample is in the top ten clones. This specimen's time point label, interpreted: newly diagnosed GD, antithyroid drugs for less than 3 months. For both TCR sequencing and RNA sequencing, RNA was extracted from PBMCs using TRIzol.

This same sample was also part of a study on T cells in Graves' hyperthyroidism and ophthalmopathy.

Here the sequenced sample was peripheral blood mononuclear cells (PBMCs), taken at new diagnosis, from a patient treated with antithyroid drugs. The receptors were gathered from a woman aged 30 to 39 with Graves disease. Donor details come from another sample of the same person, matched by shared clones.

The chain has TRBV6-5 and TRBJ1-5, with 9 bases aligning to TRBD1. The V gene's germline CDR1 is MNHEY and CDR2 SVGAGI. Trimming removed 4 bases from V and 7 bases from J; junction bases left unmatched: 2. This CDR3 has 13 amino acids. The CDR3 sequence is CASSWTGEQPQHF. The CDR3 nucleotides are TGTGCCAGCAGTTGGACAGGGGAACAGCCCCAGCATTTT.

This clonotype has a count of ten or more. This CDR3 is CASTSRSAGNTEAFF. The CDR3 DNA reads as TGTGCCAGCACCTCCCGGTCGGCCGGGAACACTGAAGCTTTCTTT. V gene TRBV7-9 combines with J gene TRBJ1-1; the D is unclear. Germline lookup yields CDR1 SEHNR and CDR2 FQNEAQ (reference sequence). V lost 7 bases, J lost 1 base, and 16 bases lay in between. CDR3 size: 15 residues.

This clonotype was seen at least ten times. This CDR3 reads CASSLRRASGRAITDTQYF. The CDR3 DNA is TGCGCCAGCAGCTTAAGGCGGGCTAGCGGGAGGGCCATCACAGATACGCAGTATTTT. The chain employs TRBV5-1 and TRBJ2-3, with 12 bases that match TRBD2. CDR1 and CDR2 from the germline V gene are SGHRS and YFSETQ. Trimming removed 2 bases from V and 2 bases from J; junction bases left unmatched: 12. The CDR3 contains 19 residues.

This clonotype appeared many times. The rearrangement links TRBV30 to TRBJ2-1; D may correspond to TRBD1 or TRBD2 (5 bases each). This CDR3 region has 13 residues. The V gene lost 2 bases and the J gene lost 10 bases, with 15 bases spanning the gap. Germline values: CDR1 GTSNPN, CDR2 SVGIG (reference sequence). Here the CDR3 DNA reads TGTGCCTGGAGTCGTCCGGGACCTAGAGAGCAGTTCTTC. Translation: CAWSRPGPREQFF.

This clonotype occurred many times. The gene calls are TRBV27 and TRBJ1-1; D call uncertain. This CDR3 is 12 amino acids long. Germline V lookup: CDR1 MNHEY, CDR2 SMNVEV (reference sequence). V was trimmed by 4 bases and J by 7 bases, leaving 10 bases between them. CDR3 protein: CASSSPGGEAFF. The CDR3 DNA is TGTGCCAGCAGTTCCCCGGGCGGTGAAGCTTTCTTT.

The table lists this clonotype with many counts. The chain carries TRBV11-2 and TRBJ1-4; tentatively, D is TRBD1 (5 bases). Trimming took off 5 bases at V and 5 bases at J, with 21 bases between the two ends. The CDR3 has 17 amino acids. The germline V gene has CDR1 SGHAT and CDR2 FQNNGV. The CDR3 region has the DNA TGTGCCAGCAGCGCAATGGGGTGGGGCCGGCGAAATGAAAAACTGTTTTTT. Protein sequence: CASSAMGWGRRNEKLFF. Using reference TRBV11-2 and TRBJ1-4 for the parts outside the CDR3, the full variable domain is EAGVAQSPRYKIIEKRQSVAFWCNPISGHATLYWYQQILGQGPKLLIQFQNNGVVDDSQLPKDRFSAERLKGVDSTLKIQPAKLEDSAVYLCASSAMGWGRRNEKLFFGSGTQLSVL.

Turning to this clonotype: This clone may be a read error of a much larger clone one base away. The V and J genes are TRBV10-3 and TRBJ1-1; 8 bases fit TRBD1. This CDR3 comprises 14 residues. Germline-derived CDR1 and CDR2 are ENHRY and SYGVKD. For the CDR3, the DNA is TGTGCCATCAGTGAGCCTACAGGGGGGACTGGAGCTTTCTTT. Translating gives CAISEPTGGTGAFF.

The V call is TRBV4-1, the J call TRBJ2-5, with D unclear. The CDR3 contains 14 residues. Trimming pared 4 bases from V and 4 bases from J, leaving 13 bases between. Germline-derived CDR1 and CDR2 are MGHRA and YSYEKL. CDR3 region: CASSPQQVGETQYF. CDR3 in DNA: TGCGCCAGCAGCCCCCAGCAGGTGGGAGAGACCCAGTACTTC.

Remarks on this clonotype: Just one base apart from a much larger clone, this may be a read error. This rearrangement joins TRBV6-2 or TRBV6-3 to TRBJ2-3; D remains ambiguous. CDR3 size: 18 residues. CDR1 is MNHEY and CDR2 is SVGEGT in the germline V gene. Written as DNA, the CDR3 is TGTGTCAGCAGTTACAGACTTGGAACGCCTAGAGGCGCAGATACGCAGTATTTT. It specifies CVSSYRLGTPRGADTQYF.

This clonotype was counted at least ten times. This chain joins TRBV3-1 and TRBJ1-1, with D possibly TRBD1 on 6 matching bases. V dropped 4 bases and J dropped 4 bases, with 22 bases sitting between them. The CDR3 is 17 amino acids. Per the germline V gene, CDR1 is LGHDT and CDR2 is YNNKEL (reference sequence). The CDR3 region has the DNA TGTGCCAGCAGCCTCAGAGGGCTGCAGGGGCCGAGCACTGAAGCTTTCTTT. Encoded protein: CASSLRGLQGPSTEAFF.

The CDR3 DNA follows: TGTGCCAGCAGCTTTTTAGTCACTGTTAATCCCGGAGCTTTCTTT. This gives the protein CASSFLVTVNPGAFF. The V and J genes are TRBV5-5 and TRBJ1-1, with D uncertain. CDR3 length: 15 residues. From germline, CDR1 is SGHKS and CDR2 YYEKEE (reference sequence). The V and J ends lost 2 bases and 10 bases respectively, with 21 bases between them.

In this sample, this clonotype turned up a few times. The chain couples TRBV5-1 to TRBJ2-7, with TRBD2 identical over 11 bases. Germline V CDR1 and CDR2: SGHRS, YFSETQ. V lost 0 bases and J lost 3; bases outside the gene matches: 11. This CDR3 comprises 18 residues. The DNA for the CDR3 is TGCGCCAGCAGCTTGGTGGCTAGCGGGAGGATAAGTTTCTACGAGCAGTACTTC. This gives the protein CASSLVASGRISFYEQYF.

Many counts were recorded for this clonotype. The J gene is TRBJ1-3, the V gene TRBV28, with unresolved D. This CDR3 has 15 residues. Germline loops: CDR1 MDHEN, CDR2 SYDVKM. Trimming took 5 bases from V and 0 from J, leaving 11 bases between them. For the CDR3, the DNA is TGTGCCAGCAGTGAAGGACTGAACTCTGGAAACACCATATATTTT. Its translation: CASSEGLNSGNTIYF.

The table lists this clonotype with many counts. The chain employs TRBV5-1 and TRBJ2-1; D is possibly TRBD1 (6 bases). Germline V CDR1 and CDR2: SGHRS, YFSETQ. CDR3 length equals 13 residues. Trimming cost V 0 bases and J 7 bases, with 8 bases left between them. CDR3 sequence: CASSLGQGNEQFF. The CDR3 coding sequence is TGCGCCAGCAGCTTGGGGCAGGGGAATGAGCAGTTCTTC.

This clonotype occurred many times. This chain connects TRBV11-2 to TRBJ2-7; D gene unclear. The V end was cut by 7 bases, the J end by 3 bases, with 16 bases between. Per germline, CDR1 SGHAT and CDR2 FQNNGV. The CDR3 loop spans 14 amino acids. CDR3 DNA: TGTGCCAGCATCCCCAACCCAAATCTCTACGAGCAGTACTTC. It codes for CASIPNPNLYEQYF.

This clonotype was counted at least ten times. V gene TRBV27 combines with J gene TRBJ1-6, with no clear D. This CDR3 contains 16 residues. The ends were cut back, 7 bases at V and 7 bases at J, with 20 bases in the middle. The germline V gene has CDR1 MNHEY and CDR2 SMNVEV (reference sequence). CDR3: CASKLFRALPNSPLHF. The CDR3 region has the DNA TGTGCCAGCAAATTATTCCGGGCCCTGCCCAATTCACCCCTCCACTTT.

The V gene is TRBV19, the J gene TRBJ1-3, with D unresolved. The CDR3 has 14 amino acids. Germline assignment: CDR1 LNHDA and CDR2 SQIVND (reference sequence). Trimming took off 6 bases at V and 4 bases at J, with 13 bases between the two ends. CDR3 DNA sequence: TGTGCCAGTAGGCCTTTGGGGTCCGGAAACACCATATATTTT. It encodes CASRPLGSGNTIYF.

This chain joins TRBV19 and TRBJ2-3, with TRBD1 matching over 7 bases. The germline CDR1 and CDR2 sequences are LNHDA and SQIVND (reference sequence). Trimming removed 3 bases from V and 1 base from J; junction bases left unmatched: 7. This CDR3 region has 16 residues. The DNA for the CDR3 is TGTGCCAGTAGTATGAGTAGGGGGCGCGGCACAGATACGCAGTATTTT. Its translation: CASSMSRGRGTDTQYF.

V is TRBV7-9 and J is TRBJ1-4, with 12 nucleotides matching TRBD1. V was pared by 3 bases and J by 8 bases, with 4 bases of the junction left unmatched. Germline V gene sequence: CDR1 SEHNR, CDR2 FQNEAQ (reference sequence). The CDR3 runs to 15 residues. The chain's CDR3 is CASSLGQGASEKLFF. CDR3 DNA: TGTGCCAGCAGCTTGGGACAGGGGGCGAGCGAAAAACTGTTTTTT.

A few counts support this clonotype. The chain has TRBV7-9 and TRBJ1-4, with D perhaps matching TRBD1 (6 bases). Germline V gene lookup returns CDR1 SEHNR and CDR2 FQNEAQ (reference sequence). The CDR3 covers 14 residues. Trimming removed 1 base at V and 7 bases at J, with 10 bases between. CDR3 coding DNA: TGTGCCAGCAGCTTAGTTGGGGGCTCTGAAAAACTGTTTTTT. It codes for CASSLVGGSEKLFF. The full variable domain, with the rest looked up from reference TRBV7-9 and TRBJ1-4, is DTGVSQNPRHKITKRGQNVTFRCDPISEHNRLYWYRQTLGQGPEFLTYFQNEAQLEKSRLLSDRFSAERPKGSFSTLEIQRTEQGDSAMYLCASSLVGGSEKLFFGSGTQLSVL.

This clonotype was recorded a few times. A much larger clone lies a single base off, so this may be a read error. The gene calls are TRBV7-2 and TRBJ1-1; D not resolved. The length of the CDR3 is 13 residues. Germline CDR1 and CDR2: SGHTA and FQGNSA. Here the CDR3 reads CASNLIWNTEAFF. CDR3 in DNA: TGTGCCAGCAACTTAATTTGGAACACTGAAGCTTTCTTT. The full variable domain, rest sourced from reference TRBV7-2 and TRBJ1-1, is GAGVSQSPSNKVTEKGKDVELRCDPISGHTALYWYRQSLGQGLEFLIYFQGNSAPDKSGLPSDRFSAERTGGSVSTLTIQRTQQEDSAVYLCASNLIWNTEAFFGQGTRLTVV.

The chain couples TRBV6-1 to TRBJ1-5; possibly TRBD1 for D (5 bases). Trimming cost V 3 bases and J 4 bases, with 10 bases left between them. CDR3 length: 14 residues. Germline V gene lookup returns CDR1 MNHNS and CDR2 SASEGT. The CDR3 nucleotides read TGTGCCAGCAGTGACAGGACACTAAATCAGCCCCAGCATTTT. Its protein is CASSDRTLNQPQHF.

This clonotype was seen ten or more times. The rearrangement uses TRBV7-3 and TRBJ2-2; the D gene could be TRBD1 or TRBD2 (5 bases each). CDR1 is SGHTA, CDR2 FQGTGA, per germline. The CDR3 spans 16 residues. Trimming stripped 5 bases from V and 3 bases from J, with 16 bases between. CDR3 DNA sequence: TGTGCCAGCAGCCCGGGACCTAACAGAGACACCGGGGAGCTGTTTTTT. Residues: CASSPGPNRDTGELFF.

This clonotype was found once. The gene calls are TRBV28 and TRBJ1-1; D not resolved. Germline V lookup: CDR1 MDHEN, CDR2 SYDVKM. V was shortened by 4 bases and J by 1 base, with 10 bases between the two germline ends. CDR3 size: 14 residues. Written as DNA, the CDR3 is TGTGCCAGCAGTTGGGAACGTTGGAACACTGAAGCTTTCTTT. This gives the protein CASSWERWNTEAFF.

Many counts were recorded for this clonotype. In DNA, the CDR3 is TGTGCCAGCAGGAACCTGGACAGAAGATACGAGCAGTACTTC. This encodes CASRNLDRRYEQYF. The rearrangement links TRBV6-1 to TRBJ2-7; possible D gene TRBD1, 6 bases. The CDR3 sequence is 14 residues long. Germline V gives CDR1 MNHNS, CDR2 SASEGT. The V end lost 6 bases, the J end lost 4 bases, and 16 bases lay between the germline ends.

This clonotype came up a few times. The CDR3 bases are TGCAGCGTTGATAACCGGGTGGGGGTCTCCTACAATGAGCAGTTCTTC. The encoded protein is CSVDNRVGVSYNEQFF. J is TRBJ2-1 and V is TRBV29-1; TRBD1 or TRBD2 may be the D gene (5 bases each). CDR3 size: 16 residues. The V and J ends lost 3 bases and 0 bases respectively, with 15 bases between them. Looked up from germline, CDR1 is SQVTM and CDR2 is ANQGSEA.

This clonotype has at least ten counts. The chain combines TRBV12-3 or TRBV12-4 with TRBJ1-5; TRBD1 matches at 8 bases. CDR3 size: 14 residues. V shed 5 bases and J 4 bases; nucleotides not matched to a gene: 4. The CDR3: CASSSRGRNQPQHF. As DNA, the CDR3 is TGTGCCAGCAGTAGCAGGGGGCGAAATCAGCCCCAGCATTTT.

The chain couples TRBV5-6 to TRBJ2-5; weak D call: TRBD1 (5 bases). This CDR3 has 14 amino acids. The V gene lost 3 bases and the J gene lost 1 base, with 10 bases spanning the gap. Germline CDR1 and CDR2: SGHDT and YYEEEE. The CDR3 DNA reads TGTGCCAGCAGCTGGGGCCAGCTCCAAGAGACCCAGTACTTC. Translating gives CASSWGQLQETQYF.

The chain recombines TRBV5-1 with TRBJ2-7; unclear D gene. Deletions cut 0 bases from V and 1 base from J, with 11 bases between. CDR1 SGHRS and CDR2 YFSETQ come from the germline V gene. CDR3 length: 15 amino acids. CDR3 sequence: CASSLEPVRSYEQYF. CDR3 DNA: TGCGCCAGCAGCTTGGAACCGGTAAGGTCCTACGAGCAGTACTTC.